This entry is about one T cell receptor (beta chain). Assay: immunoSEQ multiplex PCR; the TCRdb copy retains only in-frame clones and omits some. Of about 250,000 clones in the sample, about nine tenths were seen once. Trimming took off 4 bases at V and 2 bases at J, with 12 bases between the two ends. Germline V gene sequence: CDR1 LNHDA, CDR2 SQIVND (reference sequence). The CDR3 contains 15 residues. This sample is drawn from a study of blood T cell repertoires in COVID-19. Background on the study: The cDNA or gDNA used as material had been derived from T cells, B-cell-depleted T cells, or PBMCs.

Study members were between 18 and 89 years old and lived in approximately 25 US regions. Resolution of symptoms, clearance, or two negative PCRs was present in recovered Cohort 3 donors. The chain carries TRBV19 and TRBJ1-3; D possibly corresponds to TRBD1 (6 bases). Specimen: PBMCs or T cells enriched from blood (not recorded which). The origin of this receptor is a man between 35 and 55 years old who had recovered from COVID-19. The CDR3 loop reads CASSSLPGAGNTIYF. CDR3 DNA: TGTGCCAGTAGTAGCCTGCCAGGGGCTGGAAACACCATATATTTT.